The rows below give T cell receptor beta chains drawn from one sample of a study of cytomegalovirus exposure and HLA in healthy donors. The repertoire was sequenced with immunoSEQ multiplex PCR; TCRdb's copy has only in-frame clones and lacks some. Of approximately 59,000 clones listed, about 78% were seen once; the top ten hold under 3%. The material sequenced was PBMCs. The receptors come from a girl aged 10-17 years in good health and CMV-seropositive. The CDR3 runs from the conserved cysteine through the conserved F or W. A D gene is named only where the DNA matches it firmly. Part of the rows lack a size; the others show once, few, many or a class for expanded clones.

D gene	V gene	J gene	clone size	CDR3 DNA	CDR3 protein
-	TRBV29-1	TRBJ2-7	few	TGCAGCGTTCGGGGTGGCGAGCAGTACTTC	CSVRGGEQYF
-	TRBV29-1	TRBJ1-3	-	TGCAGCGCACGCGGAGATCCTGGAAACACCATATATTTT	CSARGDPGNTIYF
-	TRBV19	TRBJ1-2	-	TGTGCCAGTAGTACCCCGGTCAGGGAAGACTATGGCTACACCTTC	CASSTPVREDYGYTF
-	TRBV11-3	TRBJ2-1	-	TGTGCCAGCAGCTTAGGGGCCCCCTACAATGAGCAGTTCTTC	CASSLGAPYNEQFF
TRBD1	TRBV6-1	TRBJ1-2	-	TGTGCCAGCAGTGAAGGCAGGGGGTATGGCTACACCTTC	CASSEGRGYGYTF
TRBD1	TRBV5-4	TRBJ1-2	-	TGTGCCAGCAGCTTCCGACAGGGGCCCAACTACACCTTC	CASSFRQGPNYTF
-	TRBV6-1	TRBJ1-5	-	TGTGCCAGCAGTGAGTATAGCAATCAGCCCCAGCATTTT	CASSEYSNQPQHF
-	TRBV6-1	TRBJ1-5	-	TGTGCCAGCAGCGTATCTGGAGGGCAGCCCCAGCATTTT	CASSVSGGQPQHF
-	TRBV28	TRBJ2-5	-	TGTGCCAGCCAGTCACCGCCGATTTACCAAGAGACCCAGTACTTC	CASQSPPIYQETQYF
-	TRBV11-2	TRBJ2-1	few	TGTGCCAGCAGCTTAATGGCGGGACTCTACAATGAGCAGTTCTTC	CASSLMAGLYNEQFF
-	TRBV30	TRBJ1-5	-	TGTGCCTGGAGTGAGGGAGGGGGGCAGCCCCAGCATTTT	CAWSEGGGQPQHF
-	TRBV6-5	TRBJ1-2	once	TGTGCCAGCAGTTACCAACGGGAAATCTATGGCTACACCTTC	CASSYQREIYGYTF
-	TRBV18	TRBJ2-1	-	TGTGCCAGCTCACCGGAGTCCTACTACAATGAGCAGTTCTTC	CASSPESYYNEQFF